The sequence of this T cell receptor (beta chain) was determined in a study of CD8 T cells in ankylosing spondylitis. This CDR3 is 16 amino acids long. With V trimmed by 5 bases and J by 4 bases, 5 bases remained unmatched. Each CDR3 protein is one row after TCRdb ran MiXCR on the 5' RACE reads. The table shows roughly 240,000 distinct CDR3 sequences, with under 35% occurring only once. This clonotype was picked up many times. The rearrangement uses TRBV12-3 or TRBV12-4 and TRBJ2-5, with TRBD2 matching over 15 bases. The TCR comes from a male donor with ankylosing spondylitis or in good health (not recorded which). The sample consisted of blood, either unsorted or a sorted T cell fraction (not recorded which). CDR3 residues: CASSPWTSGGGETQYF. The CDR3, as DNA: TGTGCCAGCAGTCCTTGGACTAGCGGGGGGGGAGAGACCCAGTACTTC.